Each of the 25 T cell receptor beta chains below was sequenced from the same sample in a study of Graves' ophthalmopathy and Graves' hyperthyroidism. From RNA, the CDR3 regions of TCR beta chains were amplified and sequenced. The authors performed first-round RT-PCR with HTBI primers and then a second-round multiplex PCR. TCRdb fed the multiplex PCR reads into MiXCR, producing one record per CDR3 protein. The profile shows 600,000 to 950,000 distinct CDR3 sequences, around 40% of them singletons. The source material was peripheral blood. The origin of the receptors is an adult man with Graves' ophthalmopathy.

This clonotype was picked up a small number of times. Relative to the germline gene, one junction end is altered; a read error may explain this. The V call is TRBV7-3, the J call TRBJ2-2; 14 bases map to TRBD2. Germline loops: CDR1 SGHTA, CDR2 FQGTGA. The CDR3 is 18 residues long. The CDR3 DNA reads TGTGCCTGCAGCCAAGCCCCGCCGGGACTAGCGGGAGCCGGGGAGCTGTTTTTT. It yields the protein CACSQAPPGLAGAGELFF. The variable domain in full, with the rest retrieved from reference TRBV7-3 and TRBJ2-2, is GAGVSQTPSNKVTEKGKYVELRCDPISGHTALYWYRQSLGQGPEFLIYFQGTGAADDSGLPNDRFFAVRPEGSVSTLKIQRTERGDSAVYLCACSQAPPGLAGAGELFFGEGSRLTVL.

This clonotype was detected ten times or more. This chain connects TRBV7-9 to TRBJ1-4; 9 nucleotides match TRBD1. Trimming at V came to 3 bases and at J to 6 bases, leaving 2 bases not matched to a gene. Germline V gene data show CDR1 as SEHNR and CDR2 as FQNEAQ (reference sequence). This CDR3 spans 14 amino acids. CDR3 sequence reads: CASSFRTGDEKLFF. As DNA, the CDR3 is TGTGCCAGCAGCTTCCGGACAGGGGATGAAAAACTGTTTTTT.

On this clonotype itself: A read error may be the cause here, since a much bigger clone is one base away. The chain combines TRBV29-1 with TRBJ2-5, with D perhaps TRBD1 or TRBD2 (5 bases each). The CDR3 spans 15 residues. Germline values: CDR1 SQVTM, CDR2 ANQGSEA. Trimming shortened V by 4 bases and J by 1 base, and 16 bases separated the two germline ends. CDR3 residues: CSVVVPGAGQETQYF. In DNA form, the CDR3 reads TGCAGCGTTGTAGTCCCCGGGGCAGGCCAAGAGACCCAGTACTTC.

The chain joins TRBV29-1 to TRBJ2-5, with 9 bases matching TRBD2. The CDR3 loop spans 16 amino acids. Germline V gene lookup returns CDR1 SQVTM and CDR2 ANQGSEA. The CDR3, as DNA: TGCAGTGCTAGAGATGACCGGGGACTAGCAACAGAGACCCAGTACTTC. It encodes CSARDDRGLATETQYF. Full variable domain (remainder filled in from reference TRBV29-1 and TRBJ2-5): SAVISQKPSRDICQRGTSLTIQCQVDSQVTMMFWYRQQPGQSLTLIATANQGSEATYESGFVIDKFPISRPNLTFSTLTVSNMSPEDSSIYLCSARDDRGLATETQYFGPGTRLLVL.

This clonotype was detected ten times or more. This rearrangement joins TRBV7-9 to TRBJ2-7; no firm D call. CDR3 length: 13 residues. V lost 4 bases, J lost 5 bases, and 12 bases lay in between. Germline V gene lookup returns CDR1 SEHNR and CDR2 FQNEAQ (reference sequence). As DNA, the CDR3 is TGTGCCAGCAGCTCAGAAGCCACAGACGAGCAGTACTTC. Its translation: CASSSEATDEQYF.

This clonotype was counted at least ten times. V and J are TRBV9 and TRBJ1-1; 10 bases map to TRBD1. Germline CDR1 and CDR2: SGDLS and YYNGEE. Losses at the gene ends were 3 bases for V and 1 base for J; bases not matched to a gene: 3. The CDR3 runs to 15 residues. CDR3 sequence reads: CASSGQGAGNTEAFF. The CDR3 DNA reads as TGTGCCAGCAGCGGACAGGGGGCTGGGAACACTGAAGCTTTCTTT.

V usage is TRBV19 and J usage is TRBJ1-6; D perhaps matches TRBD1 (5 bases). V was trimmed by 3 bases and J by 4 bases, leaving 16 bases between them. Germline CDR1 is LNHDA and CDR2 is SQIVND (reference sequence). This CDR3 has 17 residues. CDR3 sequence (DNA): TGTGCCAGTAGTATCGGAGGAGGGACCATGTATAATTCACCCCTCCACTTT. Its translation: CASSIGGGTMYNSPLHF.

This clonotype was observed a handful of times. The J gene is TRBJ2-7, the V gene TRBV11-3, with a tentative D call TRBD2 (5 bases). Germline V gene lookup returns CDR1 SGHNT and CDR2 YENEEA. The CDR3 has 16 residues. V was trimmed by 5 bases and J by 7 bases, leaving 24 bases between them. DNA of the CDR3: TGTGCCAGCAGCCGCCAACCGGGAACTGGGTTGGGGGAGCAGTACTTC. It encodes CASSRQPGTGLGEQYF.

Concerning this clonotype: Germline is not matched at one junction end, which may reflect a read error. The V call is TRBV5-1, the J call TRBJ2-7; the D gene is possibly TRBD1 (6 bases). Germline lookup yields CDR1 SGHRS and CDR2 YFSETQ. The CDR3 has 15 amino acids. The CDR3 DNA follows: TGCGCCAGCAGTCGTTTGTCGACAGGCGATTACGGGCAGTACTTC. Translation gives CASSRLSTGDYGQYF.

The CDR3 DNA sequence: TGTGCCAGCAGCCCGACCCAGGACAGGGGTGGCTACACCTTC. It encodes CASSPTQDRGGYTF. This chain uses TRBV25-1 with TRBJ1-2; 9 nucleotides agree with TRBD1. This CDR3 spans 14 amino acids. With V trimmed by 6 bases and J by 7 bases, 9 bases remained unmatched. Germline-derived CDR1 and CDR2 are MGHDK and SYGVNS.

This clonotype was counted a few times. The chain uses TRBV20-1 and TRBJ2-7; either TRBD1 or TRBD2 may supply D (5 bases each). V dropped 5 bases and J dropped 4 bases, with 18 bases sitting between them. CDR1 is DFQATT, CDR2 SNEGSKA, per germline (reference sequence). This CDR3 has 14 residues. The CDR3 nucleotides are TGCAGTGCTGACCAACGGGACGGGGTTTACGAGCAGTACTTC. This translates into CSADQRDGVYEQYF.

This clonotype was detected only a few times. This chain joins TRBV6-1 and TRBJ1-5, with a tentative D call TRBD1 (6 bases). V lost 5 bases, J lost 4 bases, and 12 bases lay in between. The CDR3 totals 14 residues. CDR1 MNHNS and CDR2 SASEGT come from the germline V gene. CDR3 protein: CASSYITGNQPQHF. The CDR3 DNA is TGTGCCAGCAGTTACATAACAGGGAATCAGCCCCAGCATTTT.

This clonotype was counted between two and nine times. The chain's CDR3 is CASHAGGASGNTIYF. In nucleotides, the CDR3 is TGTGCCAGCCACGCGGGGGGGGCCTCTGGAAACACCATATATTTT. The chain is built from TRBV7-9 and TRBJ1-3, with a weak D call TRBD1 (6 bases). This CDR3 region has 15 residues. Germline lookup yields CDR1 SEHNR and CDR2 FQNEAQ (reference sequence). Deletions cut 8 bases from V and 0 bases from J, with 14 bases between.

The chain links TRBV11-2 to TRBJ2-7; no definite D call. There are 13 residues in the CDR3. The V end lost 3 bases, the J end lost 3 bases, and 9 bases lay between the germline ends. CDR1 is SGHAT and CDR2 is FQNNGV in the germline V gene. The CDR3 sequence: CASSFGRLYEQYF. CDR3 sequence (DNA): TGTGCCAGCAGCTTTGGACGCCTCTACGAGCAGTACTTC.

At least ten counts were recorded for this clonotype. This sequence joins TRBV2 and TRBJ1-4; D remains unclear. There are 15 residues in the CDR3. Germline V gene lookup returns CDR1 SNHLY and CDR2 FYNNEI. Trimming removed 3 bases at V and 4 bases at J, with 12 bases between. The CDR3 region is CASSEMPADNEKLFF. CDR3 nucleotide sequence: TGTGCCAGCAGTGAGATGCCGGCCGATAATGAAAAACTGTTTTTT.

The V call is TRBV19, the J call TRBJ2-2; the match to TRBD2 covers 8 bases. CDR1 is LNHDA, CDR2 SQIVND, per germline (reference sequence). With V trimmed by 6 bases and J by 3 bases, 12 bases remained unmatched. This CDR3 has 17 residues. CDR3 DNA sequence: TGTGCCAGTAGCCGAAGGAAGGCGGGAGGCGACACCGGGGAGCTGTTTTTT. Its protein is CASSRRKAGGDTGELFF.

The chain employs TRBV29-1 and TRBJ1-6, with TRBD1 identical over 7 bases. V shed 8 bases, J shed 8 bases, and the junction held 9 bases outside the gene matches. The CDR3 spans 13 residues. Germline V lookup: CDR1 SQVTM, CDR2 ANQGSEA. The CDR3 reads CSHSTGSDSPLHF. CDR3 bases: TGCAGCCACTCGACAGGGTCGGATTCACCCCTCCACTTT.

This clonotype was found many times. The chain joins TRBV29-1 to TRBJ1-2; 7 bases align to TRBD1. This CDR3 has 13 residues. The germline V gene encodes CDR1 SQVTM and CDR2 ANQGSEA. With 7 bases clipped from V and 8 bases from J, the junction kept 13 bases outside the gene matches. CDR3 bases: TGCAGCGAAGGGGAGACAGGGCTGGCGGGCTACACCTTC. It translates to CSEGETGLAGYTF.

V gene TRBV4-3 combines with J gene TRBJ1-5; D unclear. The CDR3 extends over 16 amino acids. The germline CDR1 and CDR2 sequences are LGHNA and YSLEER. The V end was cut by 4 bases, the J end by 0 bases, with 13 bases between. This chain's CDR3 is CASSPVGGSSNQPQHF. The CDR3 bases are TGCGCCAGCAGCCCTGTGGGAGGGAGTAGCAATCAGCCCCAGCATTTT.

CDR3 in amino acids: CASSDRTGEAFF. CDR3 DNA: TGCGCCAGCAGTGACCGGACAGGTGAAGCTTTCTTT. This chain uses TRBV10-2 with TRBJ1-1; TRBD1 agrees at 7 bases. Germline-derived CDR1 and CDR2 are WSHSY and SAAADI. The junction had 2 bases not matched to a gene; V was cut back by 3 bases and J by 7 bases. The CDR3 has 12 amino acids.

The CDR3 here is CASSRRTSGGTDTQYF. The CDR3 bases are TGTGCCAGCAGCCGCCGTACTAGCGGGGGAACAGATACGCAGTATTTT. The chain carries TRBV7-2 and TRBJ2-3; TRBD2 matches at 11 bases. The CDR3 is 16 amino acids. Per germline, CDR1 SGHTA and CDR2 FQGNSA. V shed 5 bases and J 3 bases; nucleotides not matched to a gene: 7.

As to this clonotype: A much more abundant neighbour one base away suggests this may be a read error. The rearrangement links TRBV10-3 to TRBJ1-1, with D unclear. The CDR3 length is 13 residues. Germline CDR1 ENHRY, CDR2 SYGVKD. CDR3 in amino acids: CAICDGEQFEAFF. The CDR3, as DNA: TGTGCCATCTGTGACGGGGAGCAATTTGAAGCTTTCTTT.

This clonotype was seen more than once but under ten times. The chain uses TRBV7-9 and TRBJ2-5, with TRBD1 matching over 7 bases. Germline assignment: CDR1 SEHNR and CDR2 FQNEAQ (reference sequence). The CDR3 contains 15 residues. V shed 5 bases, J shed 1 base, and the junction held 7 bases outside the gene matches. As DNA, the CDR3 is TGTGCCAGCAGCCATCAAGGGGGCACCCAAGAGACCCAGTACTTC. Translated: CASSHQGGTQETQYF.

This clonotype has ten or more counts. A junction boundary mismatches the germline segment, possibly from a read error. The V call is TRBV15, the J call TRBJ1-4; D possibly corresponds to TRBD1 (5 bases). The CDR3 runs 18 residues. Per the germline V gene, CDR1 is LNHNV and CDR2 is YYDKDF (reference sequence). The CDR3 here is CATSGDPGRIATNEKLFF. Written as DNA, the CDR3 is TGTGCCACCAGCGGAGATCCGGGACGGATTGCAACTAATGAAAAACTGTTTTTT.

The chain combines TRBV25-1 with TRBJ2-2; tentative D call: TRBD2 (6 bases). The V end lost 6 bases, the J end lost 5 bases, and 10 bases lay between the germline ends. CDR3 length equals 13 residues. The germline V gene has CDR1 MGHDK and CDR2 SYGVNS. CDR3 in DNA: TGTGCCAGCAGCCAACGGGAGACCGGGGAGCTGTTTTTT. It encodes CASSQRETGELFF.